This T cell receptor (beta chain) was recorded in a study of T cell changes during pregnancy in multiple sclerosis. Sequencing was performed with immunoSEQ multiplex PCR; in TCRdb, only in-frame clones are kept and a portion is missing. The sample shows about 72,000 clones, roughly 91% of them seen only once. The trim removed 5 bases at V and 3 bases at J, leaving 8 bases unmatched. This CDR3 contains 16 residues. The germline CDR1 and CDR2 sequences are MDHEN and SYDVKM. V gene TRBV28 combines with J gene TRBJ2-2; the match to TRBD1 covers 8 bases. The receptor's source is a female donor in good health, enrolled as a control in a pregnancy study. Sequencing was performed on peripheral blood, taken in the third trimester of pregnancy. The CDR3 is CASSLPGGADTGELFF. The CDR3 DNA is TGTGCCAGCAGTCTCCCAGGGGGCGCGGACACCGGGGAGCTGTTTTTT.